One sample yielded the 27 T cell receptor beta chains listed below, sequenced in a study of beta chain features in type 1 diabetes. cDNA synthesis used the whole RNA isolate, giving expressed TCRB sequences. Generated by immunoSEQ multiplex PCR, the TCRdb table keeps only in-frame clones and is missing some. The table lists around 430,000 clones, around 30% of them singletons. The sequencing sample was made of naive CD4+ T cells from blood. These receptors all stem from a young man in good health.

This chain links TRBV5-1 with TRBJ1-1; D call uncertain. Per the germline V gene, CDR1 is SGHRS and CDR2 is YFSETQ. This CDR3 region has 11 residues. V was trimmed by 0 bases and J by 3 bases, leaving 0 bases between them. In DNA form, the CDR3 reads TGCGCCAGCAGCTTGGACACTGAAGCTTTCTTT. Residues: CASSLDTEAFF.

The chain joins TRBV5-1 to TRBJ2-7; D is tentatively TRBD1 or TRBD2 (5 bases each). Germline CDR1 and CDR2: SGHRS and YFSETQ. Trimming pared 1 base from V and 6 bases from J, leaving 23 bases between. This CDR3 has 17 amino acids. The DNA of the CDR3 is TGCGCCAGCAGCTTGTGGGGCGGGTCCACCACGGCGGGCGAGCAGTACTTC. Translated: CASSLWGGSTTAGEQYF.

This chain uses TRBV25-1 with TRBJ1-2, with TRBD1 matching 7 bases. Germline V gene lookup returns CDR1 MGHDK and CDR2 SYGVNS. This CDR3 contains 15 residues. After removal of 6 bases from V and 5 bases from J, the junction contained 12 bases not matched to a gene. CDR3 in amino acids: CASRRGEGGFYGYTF. As DNA, the CDR3 is TGTGCCAGCAGGCGGGGTGAAGGGGGCTTTTATGGCTACACCTTC.

This clone was counted between two and nine times. This sequence joins TRBV7-2 and TRBJ1-2, with D possibly being TRBD1 (5 bases). The V end lost 5 bases, the J end lost 8 bases, and 12 bases lay between the germline ends. CDR1 is SGHTA, CDR2 FQGNSA, per germline. The CDR3 sequence is 12 residues long. The CDR3 spells CASSTRVKGYTF. CDR3 sequence (DNA): TGTGCCAGCAGCACCAGGGTGAAAGGCTACACCTTC.

This clone was detected a few times. The same CDR3 is also encoded by other DNA sequences in this sample. The chain recombines TRBV18 with TRBJ2-1; D is possibly TRBD2 (6 bases). Trimming shortened V by 3 bases and J by 0 bases, and 6 bases separated the two germline ends. CDR3 length: 14 amino acids. Germline CDR1 is KGHSH and CDR2 is LQKENI. CDR3 bases: TGTGCCAGCTCACCCGGGGGCTCCTACAATGAGCAGTTCTTC. Its protein product is CASSPGGSYNEQFF.

A few counts support this clone. The chain couples TRBV9 to TRBJ2-7, with 7 positions matching TRBD1. The CDR3 has 15 residues. CDR1 is SGDLS and CDR2 is YYNGEE in the germline V gene. With 4 bases clipped from V and 2 bases from J, the junction kept 9 bases outside the gene matches. DNA of the CDR3: TGTGCCAGCAGCCCTCGGGACAGAGAAACCTACGAGCAGTACTTC. Translated: CASSPRDRETYEQYF.

This clone has more than one count but fewer than ten. This chain connects TRBV7-6 to TRBJ2-1, with 7 positions matching TRBD1. The junction had 8 bases not matched to a gene; V was cut back by 6 bases and J by 12 bases. Germline V gene lookup returns CDR1 SGHVS and CDR2 FNYEAQ. The CDR3 runs to 12 residues. Here the CDR3 DNA reads TGTGCCAGCAGAAACAGGGGAAATCGGCAGTTCTTC. Protein product: CASRNRGNRQFF. Full variable domain (missing parts from reference TRBV7-6 and TRBJ2-1): GAGVSQSPRYKVTKRGQDVALRCDPISGHVSLYWYRQALGQGPEFLTYFNYEAQQDKSGLPNDRFSAERPEGSISTLTIQRTEQRDSAMYRCASRNRGNRQFFGPGTRLTVL.

This clone was observed a few times. V gene TRBV4-3 combines with J gene TRBJ2-3; D remains unclear. The CDR3 runs to 15 residues. Germline V gene lookup returns CDR1 LGHNA and CDR2 YSLEER. Trimming cost V 2 bases and J 2 bases, with 11 bases left between them. The CDR3 reads CASSQRWGYTDTQYF. The CDR3 DNA reads TGCGCCAGCAGCCAACGGTGGGGATACACAGATACGCAGTATTTT.

J is TRBJ1-1 and V is TRBV30, with 8 bases matching TRBD1. The CDR3 totals 14 residues. From germline, CDR1 is GTSNPN and CDR2 SVGIG (reference sequence). V shed 8 bases and J 3 bases; nucleotides not matched to a gene: 11. CDR3 region: CALCPWTGYTEAFF. The DNA for the CDR3 is TGTGCCCTCTGCCCCTGGACAGGGTACACTGAAGCTTTCTTT.

This clone has more than one count but fewer than ten. The chain is built from TRBV11-2 and TRBJ2-1; TRBD2 agrees at 7 bases. J lost 10 bases, V lost 5 bases, and 8 bases had no gene match. In germline, CDR1 is SGHAT, CDR2 FQNNGV. The CDR3 runs 13 residues. The CDR3 sequence is CASSRDYGYEQFF. The CDR3 DNA follows: TGTGCCAGCAGCCGGGACTACGGATACGAGCAGTTCTTC.

This clone has only a few counts. The chain has TRBV30 and TRBJ2-7; D is possibly TRBD2 (6 bases). The V gene lost 0 bases and the J gene lost 2 bases, with 20 bases spanning the gap. The CDR3 sequence is 17 residues long. The germline gives CDR1 GTSNPN, CDR2 SVGIG (reference sequence). The chain's CDR3 is CAWSVNPEGGRAYEQYF. CDR3 DNA sequence: TGTGCCTGGAGTGTAAACCCCGAGGGAGGAAGAGCCTACGAGCAGTACTTC.

The V gene is TRBV7-3, the J gene TRBJ2-7; D ambiguous. The CDR3 runs 15 residues. Germline V gene sequence: CDR1 SGHTA, CDR2 FQGTGA. V lost 2 bases and J 7 bases, leaving 18 bases between the germline ends. The CDR3 loop is CASSLYSPTLGEQYF. The DNA for the CDR3 is TGTGCCAGCAGCTTATACAGTCCCACCTTGGGGGAGCAGTACTTC.

The chain recombines TRBV15 with TRBJ2-5; TRBD2 aligns across 13 bases. This CDR3 has 15 residues. With V trimmed by 5 bases and J by 11 bases, 11 bases remained unmatched. Germline V gives CDR1 LNHNV, CDR2 YYDKDF (reference sequence). CDR3 sequence: CATSLRTSGSGEQYF. The CDR3 region has the DNA TGTGCCACCAGCCTCCGGACTAGCGGGAGTGGTGAGCAGTACTTC.

The chain has TRBV2 and TRBJ2-3; the match to TRBD2 covers 9 bases. The CDR3 runs to 14 residues. CDR1 is SNHLY and CDR2 is FYNNEI in the germline V gene. Trimming removed 10 bases from V and 6 bases from J; junction bases left unmatched: 11. CDR3 nucleotide sequence: TGTGCCACTCCCCGGAGCGGGAGGTCTGATACGCAGTATTTT. Residues: CATPRSGRSDTQYF.

This clone was observed a handful of times. CDR3 sequence reads: CASRKTFTSINEQFF. CDR3 DNA sequence: TGTGCCAGCAGAAAAACCTTCACTAGTATCAATGAGCAGTTCTTC. This chain links TRBV2 with TRBJ2-1; the D gene is possibly TRBD2 (5 bases). The ends were cut back, 6 bases at V and 6 bases at J, with 18 bases in the middle. This CDR3 is 15 amino acids long. Germline CDR1 reads SNHLY; CDR2 reads FYNNEI.

This clone has only a few counts. The genes are TRBV7-9 and TRBJ2-7; the D call may be TRBD1 or TRBD2 (5 bases each). The CDR3 runs to 13 residues. The germline V gene has CDR1 SEHNR and CDR2 FQNEAQ (reference sequence). Trimming shortened V by 5 bases and J by 13 bases, and 21 bases separated the two germline ends. The CDR3 region has the DNA TGTGCCAGCAGCGAAAAAGGGACGGTCACAATTTACTTC. It is translated as CASSEKGTVTIYF.

This clone occurred a few times. J is TRBJ2-5 and V is TRBV7-3; a weak D match, TRBD2 (6 bases). The germline V gene has CDR1 SGHTA and CDR2 FQGTGA. V was cut by 4 bases and J by 5 bases, with 14 bases left in between. The CDR3 loop spans 14 amino acids. This CDR3 reads CASSYGGGAETQYF. The CDR3 region has the DNA TGTGCCAGCAGCTACGGTGGAGGGGCCGAGACCCAGTACTTC.

This clone was seen only a few times. This chain connects TRBV11-2 to TRBJ2-3; D possibly corresponds to TRBD2 (5 bases). Germline CDR1 reads SGHAT; CDR2 reads FQNNGV. Trimming removed 0 bases from V and 4 bases from J, with 17 bases in between. This CDR3 comprises 17 residues. The DNA for the CDR3 is TGTGCCAGCAGCTTAGATCTACGTTACGGGATCCCAGATACGCAGTATTTT. Amino acid sequence: CASSLDLRYGIPDTQYF.

The V call is TRBV29-1, the J call TRBJ2-2; 8 positions agree with TRBD2. With 4 bases clipped from V and 6 bases from J, the junction kept 7 bases outside the gene matches. The CDR3 has 14 amino acids. CDR1 and CDR2 (germline): SQVTM, ANQGSEA. CDR3 sequence (DNA): TGCAGCGTTGGAACGGGAGGGTTACCCGGGGAGCTGTTTTTT. It codes for CSVGTGGLPGELFF.

CDR3 DNA: TGTGCCAGCTCTCATTTGCCCGGGACTAGCCTCAATGAGCAGTTCTTC. Encoded protein: CASSHLPGTSLNEQFF. V gene TRBV18 combines with J gene TRBJ2-1; 9 bases align to TRBD2. The CDR3 contains 16 residues. The germline V gene encodes CDR1 KGHSH and CDR2 LQKENI. V shed 6 bases and J 6 bases; nucleotides not matched to a gene: 12.

V is TRBV7-9 and J is TRBJ2-7, with 10 bases identical to TRBD1. With V trimmed by 5 bases and J by 5 bases, 3 bases remained unmatched. This CDR3 is built from 13 residues. Germline V gives CDR1 SEHNR, CDR2 FQNEAQ (reference sequence). CDR3 DNA: TGTGCCAGCAGCCGACAGGGGGCAGACGAGCAGTACTTC. Amino acids: CASSRQGADEQYF. Based on the CDR3 plus reference TRBV7-9 and TRBJ2-7, the full variable domain is DTGVSQNPRHKITKRGQNVTFRCDPISEHNRLYWYRQTLGQGPEFLTYFQNEAQLEKSRLLSDRFSAERPKGSFSTLEIQRTEQGDSAMYLCASSRQGADEQYFGPGTRLTVT.

V usage is TRBV29-1 and J usage is TRBJ2-6; weak D call: TRBD2 (6 bases). Germline lookup yields CDR1 SQVTM and CDR2 ANQGSEA. The CDR3 has 14 amino acids. The CDR3 DNA sequence: TGCGGCACGGGGGTAAACTCTGGGGCCAACGTCCTGACTTTC. Translating gives CGTGVNSGANVLTF.

This clone has just a few counts. It is unclear where the CDR3 begins or ends on the DNA, so no DNA is shown, and the CDR3 is as TCRdb lists it. This rearrangement joins TRBV2 to TRBJ2-7; TRBD1, the D gene given by the table, was not confirmed from the DNA. Both ends counted, the CDR3 spans 14 residues. In germline, CDR1 is SNHLY, CDR2 FYNNEI. The CDR3 region is CASSEMVAGGIEYF.

The V gene is TRBV29-1, the J gene TRBJ2-1; tentative D call: TRBD1 (6 bases). CDR1 and CDR2 from the germline V gene are SQVTM and ANQGSEA. V lost 2 bases and J lost 5, with 10 bases in between. The CDR3 contains 13 residues. The CDR3 DNA is TGCAGCGTTGAACTGGACAGAAACAATGAGCAGTTCTTC. The encoded protein is CSVELDRNNEQFF.

This clone was seen only a few times. The chain couples TRBV30 to TRBJ2-1, with TRBD1 matching 9 bases. Per germline, CDR1 GTSNPN and CDR2 SVGIG (reference sequence). The junction had 13 bases not matched to a gene; V was cut back by 3 bases and J by 13 bases. The CDR3 sequence is 14 residues long. The CDR3 nucleotides read TGTGCCTGGAGGACAACAGGACAGGGGAGCGAACAGTTCTTC. Translating it yields CAWRTTGQGSEQFF.

In its sample, this clone was seen once. This chain connects TRBV5-6 to TRBJ2-2, with TRBD2 identical over 10 bases. Looked up from germline, CDR1 is SGHDT and CDR2 is YYEEEE. The CDR3 is made up of 15 amino acids. J was trimmed by 4 bases and V by 4 bases; bases with no gene match: 4. Here the CDR3 reads CASSPLAGVTGELFF. In nucleotides, the CDR3 is TGTGCCAGCAGCCCCCTAGCGGGAGTCACCGGGGAGCTGTTTTTT.

This rearrangement joins TRBV2 to TRBJ2-1; D is perhaps TRBD1 (5 bases). CDR3 length: 13 amino acids. Germline CDR1 and CDR2: SNHLY and FYNNEI. The V end lost 8 bases, the J end lost 9 bases, and 17 bases lay between the germline ends. CDR3 DNA sequence: TGTGCCAGCGGTTGGACACCCAAGTCTGAGCAGTTCTTC. It encodes CASGWTPKSEQFF.